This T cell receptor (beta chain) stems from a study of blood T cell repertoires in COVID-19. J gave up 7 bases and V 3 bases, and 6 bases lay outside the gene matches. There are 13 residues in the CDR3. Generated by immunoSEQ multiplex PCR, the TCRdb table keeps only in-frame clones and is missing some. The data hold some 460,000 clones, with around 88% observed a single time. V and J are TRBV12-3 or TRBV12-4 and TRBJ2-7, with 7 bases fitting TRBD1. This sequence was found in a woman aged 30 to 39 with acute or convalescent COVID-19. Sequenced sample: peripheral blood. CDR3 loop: CASSFRGPVEQYF. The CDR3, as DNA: TGTGCCAGCAGTTTTAGGGGGCCGGTGGAGCAGTACTTC.